The 17 T cell receptor beta chains reported below all come from one sample, sequenced in a study of blood T cell repertoires in COVID-19. Only in-frame clones appear in the TCRdb table, and some are missing; sequencing was by immunoSEQ multiplex PCR. The sample carries approximately 130,000 clones, 85% to 90% recorded once. Sequenced material: peripheral blood. These receptor sequences come from a man between 65 and 85 years old with active or convalescent COVID-19.

This clone was found once. The chain joins TRBV27 to TRBJ2-1; 14 bases map to TRBD2. V trimming: 6 bases; J trimming: 8 bases; junction bases outside the gene matches: 9. The germline V gene has CDR1 MNHEY and CDR2 SMNVEV (reference sequence). There are 16 residues in the CDR3. The DNA for the CDR3 is TGTGCCAGCAGCGGGACTAGCGGGAGTCCCTGGGATGAGCAGTTCTTC. It translates to CASSGTSGSPWDEQFF.

J is TRBJ1-3 and V is TRBV9; TRBD1 might be the D (5 bases). The CDR3 is 14 residues long. Germline assignment: CDR1 SGDLS and CDR2 YYNGEE. The V gene lost 4 bases and the J gene lost 3 bases, with 11 bases spanning the gap. The CDR3 spells CASSLTTDGNTIYF. The DNA of the CDR3 is TGTGCCAGCAGCTTAACGACAGATGGAAACACCATATATTTT.

The rearrangement joins TRBV3-1 (or the pseudogene TRBV3-2) to TRBJ2-3; 7 nucleotides match TRBD1. From germline, CDR1 is LGHDT and CDR2 YNNKEL (reference sequence). There are 19 residues in the CDR3. The trim removed 1 base at V and 6 bases at J, leaving 19 bases unmatched. The CDR3 protein is CASSQVETGNTIRLDTQYF. The CDR3 nucleotides read TGTGCCAGCAGCCAAGTTGAGACAGGGAACACAATACGATTGGATACGCAGTATTTT.

The chain combines TRBV24-1 with TRBJ1-1; D gene ambiguous. The CDR3 consists of 11 residues. Trimming left V 3 bases short and J 8 bases short, with 6 bases between. Per the germline V gene, CDR1 is KGHDR and CDR2 is SFDVKD. CDR3 region: CATSDAGEAFF. CDR3 in DNA: TGTGCCACCAGTGATGCGGGGGAAGCTTTCTTT.

The V call is TRBV3-1 (or the pseudogene TRBV3-2), the J call TRBJ2-7, with a weak D call TRBD1 (5 bases). Germline lookup yields CDR1 LGHDT and CDR2 YNNKEL (reference sequence). Trimming stripped 4 bases from V and 0 bases from J, with 10 bases between. The CDR3 has 14 residues. CDR3 loop: CASSPPGYSYEQYF. For the CDR3, the DNA is TGTGCCAGCAGCCCCCCAGGGTACTCCTACGAGCAGTACTTC.

This clone was seen more than once but under ten times. The chain is built from TRBV28 and TRBJ1-1; TRBD1 aligns across 10 bases. Trimming took 8 bases from V and 5 from J; bases not matched to a gene: 5. The CDR3 has 13 amino acids. Per germline, CDR1 MDHEN and CDR2 SYDVKM. CDR3 bases: TGTGCCAGCCGGACAGGGGGAAGGACTGAAGCTTTCTTT. It codes for CASRTGGRTEAFF.

The chain is built from TRBV7-8 and TRBJ1-6; D is unclear. The V end was cut by 4 bases, the J end by 7 bases, with 11 bases between. There are 14 residues in the CDR3. CDR1 is SGHVS, CDR2 FQNEAQ, per germline. CDR3 sequence reads: CASSSDLGNSPLHF. CDR3 in DNA: TGTGCCAGCAGCTCTGACCTGGGCAATTCACCCCTCCACTTT.

The chain joins TRBV5-4 to TRBJ1-6; D is perhaps TRBD1 (5 bases). In germline, CDR1 is SGHNT, CDR2 YYREEE (reference sequence). V lost 0 bases and J lost 10, with 11 bases in between. The length of the CDR3 is 14 residues. CDR3 DNA: TGTGCCAGCAGCTTGGACCAGGGCTGGTCACCCCTCCACTTT. Encoded protein: CASSLDQGWSPLHF.

This clone occurred a few times. The chain links TRBV5-1 to TRBJ2-5, with TRBD1 matching over 7 bases. V gave up 2 bases and J gave up 7 bases; unmatched junction bases: 8. Germline V lookup: CDR1 SGHRS, CDR2 YFSETQ. CDR3 length: 14 residues. CDR3 region: CASSLGQVLGTQYF. The CDR3 region has the DNA TGCGCCAGCAGCTTAGGACAGGTACTAGGGACCCAGTACTTC.

The chain has TRBV28 and TRBJ2-2; the D gene is possibly TRBD2 (5 bases). The CDR3 covers 15 residues. Trimming shortened V by 1 base and J by 3 bases, and 9 bases separated the two germline ends. The germline V gene encodes CDR1 MDHEN and CDR2 SYDVKM. The CDR3 loop is CASSLSGIHTGELFF. Here the CDR3 DNA reads TGTGCCAGCAGTTTATCCGGGATCCACACCGGGGAGCTGTTTTTT.

This chain uses TRBV18 with TRBJ2-7, with 7 bases aligning to TRBD2. V was pared by 6 bases and J by 6 bases, with 8 bases of the junction left unmatched. Germline values: CDR1 KGHSH, CDR2 LQKENI. The CDR3 extends over 13 amino acids. CDR3 in amino acids: CASSPGLTGEQYF. CDR3 coding DNA: TGTGCCAGCTCCCCGGGACTAACCGGCGAGCAGTACTTC.

V and J are TRBV6-5 and TRBJ2-5, with a weak D call TRBD1 (6 bases). The CDR3 runs 13 residues. V lost 8 bases, J lost 3 bases, and 13 bases lay in between. CDR1 and CDR2 (germline): MNHEY, SVGAGI. The CDR3 DNA is TGTGCCAGCGGCAAACGGACAGAAGAGACCCAGTACTTC. This gives the protein CASGKRTEETQYF.

CDR3 amino acids: CASRQGKGNQPQHF. CDR3 sequence (DNA): TGTGCCAGCAGGCAGGGAAAAGGCAATCAGCCCCAGCATTTT. V and J are TRBV6-5 and TRBJ1-5; D possibly corresponds to TRBD1 (5 bases). Trimming shortened V by 6 bases and J by 2 bases, and 11 bases separated the two germline ends. Germline V gene sequence: CDR1 MNHEY, CDR2 SVGAGI. The CDR3 has 14 residues.

The genes are TRBV6-5 and TRBJ1-2; possibly TRBD1 for D (5 bases). Trimming cost V 6 bases and J 8 bases, with 16 bases left between them. CDR1 MNHEY and CDR2 SVGAGI come from the germline V gene. This CDR3 spans 13 amino acids. In DNA, the CDR3 is TGTGCCAGCAGGGAGGGGCAGGGCCAAGGCTACACCTTC. It codes for CASREGQGQGYTF.

This clone has just one count. The chain employs TRBV3-1 (or the pseudogene TRBV3-2) and TRBJ2-1; D is unresolved. V was trimmed by 4 bases and J by 0 bases, leaving 13 bases between them. The CDR3 runs 16 residues. Germline V gene lookup returns CDR1 LGHDT and CDR2 YNNKEL (reference sequence). The CDR3: CASSPQPFSSYNEQFF. CDR3 nucleotides: TGTGCCAGCAGCCCCCAACCCTTCAGCTCCTACAATGAGCAGTTCTTC.

This clone was seen just once. The chain recombines TRBV7-9 with TRBJ1-1, with TRBD1 matching over 8 bases. Germline assignment: CDR1 SEHNR and CDR2 FQNEAQ (reference sequence). This CDR3 has 14 residues. Unmatched junction bases numbered 3, after V lost 5 bases and J lost 1 base. The CDR3 region is CASSLQGENTEAFF. CDR3 DNA sequence: TGTGCCAGCAGCCTACAGGGGGAGAACACTGAAGCTTTCTTT.

This rearrangement joins TRBV6-5 to TRBJ2-7, with 11 bases aligning to TRBD2. After removal of 8 bases from V and 2 bases from J, the junction contained 2 bases not matched to a gene. The germline V gene encodes CDR1 MNHEY and CDR2 SVGAGI. The length of the CDR3 is 13 residues. As DNA, the CDR3 is TGTGCCAGCGCACTAGCGGGAGCCTACGAGCAGTACTTC. Amino acid sequence: CASALAGAYEQYF.